Each of the 30 T cell receptor beta chains below was sequenced from the same sample in a study of CD8+CD57+ T cells in acquired aplastic anemia (dated by TCRdb to between 2017 and 2018). The sequencing machine was an Illumina HiSeq 2000. Genomic DNA served as template for TCR beta VDJ combination and CDR3 sequence profiling. Using fastp at Q25 and MiXCR, TCRdb reprocessed the public reads and kept productive beta chains. Rows matching on CDR3 protein sequence are summarized as one entry with the most common DNA and genes. Within this sample are more than 70,000 distinct CDR3 sequences, with approximately 70% of them counted one time only. 80% to 90% of the sample is taken by the ten largest. The patients picked for sequencing were ones in whom flow cytometry had shown an expansion of CD8+CD57+ cells. Sequencing was carried out using sorted CD4+, CD8+, or CD8+CD57+ T cells (not recorded which) from PBMCs. These receptor sequences come from a human donor with aplastic anemia.

This chain uses TRBV7-3 with TRBJ2-2; tentatively, D is TRBD1 or TRBD2 (5 bases each). Trimming took 5 bases from V and 1 from J, leaving 8 bases between them. Germline V CDR1 and CDR2: SGHTA, FQGTGA. This CDR3 contains 14 residues. The CDR3 protein is CASSRDGNTGELFF. The CDR3 coding sequence is TGTGCCAGCAGCCGGGACGGGAACACCGGGGAGCTGTTTTTT. The entire variable domain, with the rest obtained from reference TRBV7-3 and TRBJ2-2, is as follows: GAGVSQTPSNKVTEKGKYVELRCDPISGHTALYWYRQSLGQGPEFLIYFQGTGAADDSGLPNDRFFAVRPEGSVSTLKIQRTERGDSAVYLCASSRDGNTGELFFGEGSRLTVL.

The sample holds a few counts of this clonotype. This chain links TRBV7-9 with TRBJ2-5, with 9 bases that match TRBD1. The CDR3 sequence is 16 residues long. J was trimmed by 2 bases and V by 0 bases; bases with no gene match: 4. The germline gives CDR1 SEHNR, CDR2 FQNEAQ (reference sequence). CDR3 in DNA: TGTGCCAGCAGCTTAGCTCCCGACAGGGGGCAAGAGACCCAGTACTTC. Translation: CASSLAPDRGQETQYF. Combining the CDR3 with reference TRBV7-9 and TRBJ2-5 gives the whole variable domain DTGVSQNPRHKITKRGQNVTFRCDPISEHNRLYWYRQTLGQGPEFLTYFQNEAQLEKSRLLSDRFSAERPKGSFSTLEIQRTEQGDSAMYLCASSLAPDRGQETQYFGPGTRLLVL.

The rearrangement joins TRBV7-9 to TRBJ2-5; D remains ambiguous. Germline CDR1 SEHNR, CDR2 FQNEAQ (reference sequence). CDR3 length: 14 amino acids. V lost 8 bases and J lost 5, with 18 bases in between. The CDR3 sequence: CASSPQRSSETQYF. Written as DNA, the CDR3 is TGTGCCAGCTCACCTCAGCGCTCTTCGGAGACCCAGTACTTC.

This clonotype has just a few counts. This chain uses TRBV7-7 with TRBJ2-1; D is undetermined. The CDR3 is 13 residues long. Germline lookup yields CDR1 SSHAT and CDR2 FNYEAQ (reference sequence). The V and J ends lost 3 bases and 9 bases respectively, with 12 bases between them. The CDR3 sequence: CASSLVEDGEQFF. In DNA form, the CDR3 reads TGTGCCAGCAGCTTGGTAGAGGACGGTGAGCAGTTCTTC.

This clonotype was picked up one time. The J gene is TRBJ1-5, the V gene TRBV20-1; D perhaps matches TRBD1 (6 bases). The CDR3 consists of 14 residues. The V and J ends lost 5 bases and 3 bases respectively, with 14 bases between them. Germline V CDR1 and CDR2: DFQATT, SNEGSKA (reference sequence). The CDR3 reads CSALPGHNNQPQHF. In DNA form, the CDR3 reads TGCAGTGCTTTACCGGGACACAACAATCAGCCCCAGCATTTT.

Only one count was recorded for this clonotype. For the CDR3, the DNA is TGTGCCAGCACGCTTGCGGGACAACTCATGAACACTGAAGCTTTCTTT. Translation gives CASTLAGQLMNTEAFF. The V gene is TRBV12-3 or TRBV12-4, the J gene TRBJ1-1; D perhaps matches TRBD1 (6 bases). The germline V and J ends were trimmed by 7 bases and 0 bases, with 18 bases remaining between them. This CDR3 has 16 residues.

This clonotype was observed a single time. This chain joins TRBV5-5 and TRBJ1-1; D is possibly TRBD1 (6 bases). The CDR3 consists of 14 residues. Germline CDR1 is SGHKS and CDR2 is YYEKEE (reference sequence). Trimming shortened V by 4 bases and J by 1 base, and 11 bases separated the two germline ends. CDR3 sequence: CASSPTGTNTEAFF. The CDR3 DNA is TGTGCCAGCAGCCCGACAGGAACGAACACTGAAGCTTTCTTT.

For the CDR3, the DNA is TGTGCCAGCAGCGTAGATGATCGGGGTACCTACAATGAGCAGTTCTTC. Translated: CASSVDDRGTYNEQFF. The chain uses TRBV9 and TRBJ2-1; tentatively, D is TRBD2 (5 bases). The CDR3 totals 16 residues. The V end was cut by 0 bases, the J end by 2 bases, with 12 bases between. The germline V gene encodes CDR1 SGDLS and CDR2 YYNGEE.

V usage is TRBV12-3 or TRBV12-4 and J usage is TRBJ1-5; no definite D call. The V and J ends lost 3 bases and 6 bases respectively, with 6 bases between them. This CDR3 has 12 residues. CDR3 loop: CASSFGGQPQHF. CDR3 DNA sequence: TGTGCCAGCAGTTTTGGCGGTCAGCCCCAGCATTTT.

The chain links TRBV2 to TRBJ2-7; a weak D match, TRBD2 (5 bases). The CDR3 spans 10 residues. Trimming shortened V by 10 bases and J by 3 bases, and 7 bases separated the two germline ends. From germline, CDR1 is SNHLY and CDR2 FYNNEI. The CDR3 sequence: CAMGSYEQYF. CDR3 bases: TGTGCCATGGGGAGCTACGAGCAGTACTTC. The variable domain in full, with the rest retrieved from reference TRBV2 and TRBJ2-7, is EPEVTQTPSHQVTQMGQEVILRCVPISNHLYFYWYRQILGQKVEFLVSFYNNEISEKSEIFDDQFSVERPDGSNFTLKIRSTKLEDSAMYFCAMGSYEQYFGPGTRLTVT.

The chain is built from TRBV25-1 and TRBJ1-1, with D hard to call. Trimming removed 5 bases at V and 1 base at J, with 5 bases between. Germline V gene sequence: CDR1 MGHDK, CDR2 SYGVNS. The length of the CDR3 is 12 residues. CDR3 bases: TGTGCCAGCAGTAAAGGGAACACTGAAGCTTTCTTT. As protein: CASSKGNTEAFF.

This chain joins TRBV2 and TRBJ2-1; a possible D gene is TRBD2 (5 bases). CDR3 length: 17 residues. CDR1 SNHLY and CDR2 FYNNEI come from the germline V gene. With 2 bases removed from V and 0 bases from J, the gap between germline ends came to 14 bases. The CDR3 DNA reads TGTGCCAGCAGTGAATCCCCTAGCACGAGCTCCTACAATGAGCAGTTCTTC. The encoded protein is CASSESPSTSSYNEQFF.

This clonotype has more than one count but fewer than ten. The rearrangement uses TRBV7-8 and TRBJ2-7; a possible D gene is TRBD1 (6 bases). The CDR3 runs 14 residues. V lost 1 base to trimming and J lost 5 bases, with 12 bases between them. Germline V gene lookup returns CDR1 SGHVS and CDR2 FQNEAQ. CDR3 sequence: CASSLERTDDEQYF. CDR3 nucleotide sequence: TGTGCCAGCAGCTTAGAGCGGACAGACGACGAGCAGTACTTC.

This clonotype was seen a handful of times. The rearrangement uses TRBV10-1 and TRBJ1-6, with no clear D. Between the trimmed V and J ends, which lost 4 bases and 7 bases, there was a span of 8 bases. The CDR3 totals 13 residues. Germline loops: CDR1 WNHNN, CDR2 SYGVQD (reference sequence). Here the CDR3 reads CASSALKNSPLHF. In DNA form, the CDR3 reads TGCGCCAGCAGTGCCCTAAAAAATTCACCCCTCCACTTT.

The rearrangement joins TRBV7-8 to TRBJ1-6; D gene unclear. The V end lost 2 bases, the J end lost 8 bases, and 13 bases lay between the germline ends. CDR3 length: 15 residues. Germline-derived CDR1 and CDR2 are SGHVS and FQNEAQ. Written as DNA, the CDR3 is TGTGCCAGCAGCTTACGATTAGGGTCGGATTCACCCCTCCACTTT. It encodes CASSLRLGSDSPLHF.

CDR3 nucleotide sequence: TGTGCCAGCAGCCTAGCGGGGGTGGAGACGACCCAGTACTTC. This gives the protein CASSLAGVETTQYF. The chain joins TRBV12-3 or TRBV12-4 to TRBJ2-5; the match to TRBD2 covers 10 bases. The ends lost 6 bases at V and 7 bases at J; junction bases unmatched: 8. CDR3 length: 14 amino acids.

The chain carries TRBV7-9 and TRBJ1-1; perhaps TRBD1 as D (5 bases). Deletions cut 1 base from V and 1 base from J, with 10 bases between. This CDR3 is built from 15 residues. CDR1 SEHNR and CDR2 FQNEAQ come from the germline V gene (reference sequence). DNA of the CDR3: TGTGCCAGCAGCTTAGGGGGGGTCGGGAACACTGAAGCTTTCTTT. Protein: CASSLGGVGNTEAFF. Using reference TRBV7-9 and TRBJ1-1 for the parts outside the CDR3, the full variable domain is DTGVSQNPRHKITKRGQNVTFRCDPISEHNRLYWYRQTLGQGPEFLTYFQNEAQLEKSRLLSDRFSAERPKGSFSTLEIQRTEQGDSAMYLCASSLGGVGNTEAFFGQGTRLTVV.

The genes are TRBV5-6 and TRBJ1-1; no reliable D call. The CDR3 covers 13 residues. Germline values: CDR1 SGHDT, CDR2 YYEEEE. V was shortened by 4 bases and J by 6 bases, with 13 bases between the two germline ends. CDR3 region: CASSRRQTSEAFF. DNA of the CDR3: TGTGCCAGCAGCCGACGGCAGACCTCTGAAGCTTTCTTT.

Regarding this clonotype: A junction end diverges from the germline sequence, so it may reflect a read error. The chain combines TRBV7-6 with TRBJ2-7; 9 positions agree with TRBD1. CDR1 SGHVS and CDR2 FNYEAQ come from the germline V gene. This CDR3 comprises 14 residues. In DNA, the CDR3 is TGCGCCAGCAGCGGAACGGGACAGGGTTACGAGCAGTACTTC. Amino acids: CASSGTGQGYEQYF. Combining the CDR3 with reference TRBV7-6 and TRBJ2-7 gives the whole variable domain GAGVSQSPRYKVTKRGQDVALRCDPISGHVSLYWYRQALGQGPEFLTYFNYEAQQDKSGLPNDRFSAERPEGSISTLTIQRTEQRDSAMYRCASSGTGQGYEQYFGPGTRLTVT.

This clonotype was seen more than once but under ten times. The chain links TRBV10-1 to TRBJ2-7; TRBD1 might be the D (5 bases). The germline gives CDR1 WNHNN, CDR2 SYGVQD (reference sequence). The V and J ends lost 5 bases and 0 bases respectively, with 11 bases between them. The CDR3 runs 14 residues. CDR3 in amino acids: CASSSLRDSYEQYF. The DNA for the CDR3 is TGCGCCAGCAGTTCCCTCAGGGACTCCTACGAGCAGTACTTC.

There are many counts of this clonotype. The chain recombines TRBV19 with TRBJ2-7; 9 bases line up with TRBD2. There are 16 residues in the CDR3. CDR1 LNHDA and CDR2 SQIVND come from the germline V gene (reference sequence). Germline trimming cut 7 bases from V and 5 bases from J; bases unmatched to any gene: 15. The DNA of the CDR3 is TGTGCCAGTACTTATAAAGCGGGAGGTACGAAGGACGAGCAGTACTTC. Residues: CASTYKAGGTKDEQYF.

The CDR3 loop is CASSMTSGRPGELFF. In DNA, the CDR3 is TGTGCCAGCAGCATGACTAGCGGGAGACCCGGGGAGCTGTTTTTT. This sequence joins TRBV11-3 and TRBJ2-2, with 12 bases that match TRBD2. V lost 5 bases to trimming and J lost 6 bases; unmatched junction nucleotides: 4. The CDR3 totals 15 residues. Germline-derived CDR1 and CDR2 are SGHNT and YENEEA. The full variable domain, its missing parts supplied by reference TRBV11-3 and TRBJ2-2, is EAGVVQSPRYKIIEKKQPVAFWCNPISGHNTLYWYLQNLGQGPELLIRYENEEAVDDSQLPKDRFSAERLKGVDSTLKIQPAELGDSAVYLCASSMTSGRPGELFFGEGSRLTVL.

This chain links TRBV7-2 with TRBJ2-7, with D perhaps being TRBD1 or TRBD2 (5 bases each). Germline V gene sequence: CDR1 SGHTA, CDR2 FQGNSA. This CDR3 has 13 residues. The V end lost 3 bases, the J end lost 0 bases, and 6 bases lay between the germline ends. CDR3 nucleotides: TGTGCCAGCAGCTTTGGGGGCTCCTACGAGCAGTACTTC. Protein: CASSFGGSYEQYF.

This chain's CDR3 is CASSSGLAGGHEQYF. The DNA of the CDR3 is TGTGCCAGCAGCTCGGGACTAGCGGGAGGACACGAGCAGTACTTC. The V call is TRBV7-2, the J call TRBJ2-7; 15 bases align to TRBD2. Germline CDR1 and CDR2: SGHTA and FQGNSA. This CDR3 is built from 15 residues. After removal of 4 bases from V and 5 bases from J, the junction contained 3 bases not matched to a gene.

This rearrangement joins TRBV25-1 to TRBJ2-5, with a tentative D call TRBD1 (6 bases). CDR3 length equals 16 residues. V was cut by 6 bases and J by 5 bases, with 22 bases left in between. CDR1 MGHDK and CDR2 SYGVNS come from the germline V gene. CDR3 region: CASSKTGFRGYETQYF. CDR3 sequence (DNA): TGTGCCAGCAGCAAAACAGGGTTTAGGGGATATGAGACCCAGTACTTC. Looking up the rest from reference TRBV25-1 and TRBJ2-5 gives the full variable domain: EADIYQTPRYLVIGTGKKITLECSQTMGHDKMYWYQQDPGMELHLIHYSYGVNSTEKGDLSSESTVSRIRTEHFPLTLESARPSHTSQYLCASSKTGFRGYETQYFGPGTRLLVL.

The chain uses TRBV9 and TRBJ2-3; D unresolved. From germline, CDR1 is SGDLS and CDR2 YYNGEE. The CDR3 extends over 14 amino acids. V was pared by 0 bases and J by 5 bases, with 10 bases between. CDR3 coding DNA: TGTGCCAGCAGCGTAGAAGCGAATAAAGATACGCAGTATTTT. Translating gives CASSVEANKDTQYF.

This clonotype turned up a few times. This chain joins TRBV7-2 and TRBJ2-7; 8 positions match TRBD1. Germline CDR1 reads SGHTA; CDR2 reads FQGNSA. This CDR3 region has 13 residues. V dropped 5 bases and J dropped 3; count of bases not matched to a gene: 3. CDR3 DNA sequence: TGTGCCAGCAGCACACAGGGGGGCTACGAGCAGTACTTC. Protein sequence: CASSTQGGYEQYF.

The CDR3 protein is CASSIDRKLGSGELFF. The CDR3 DNA follows: TGTGCCAGTAGTATAGATCGAAAGTTGGGGAGCGGGGAGCTGTTTTTT. This sequence joins TRBV19 and TRBJ2-2; tentatively, D is TRBD2 (5 bases). The V end was cut by 0 bases, the J end by 7 bases, with 15 bases between. The CDR3 contains 16 residues. From germline, CDR1 is LNHDA and CDR2 SQIVND (reference sequence).

The V call is TRBV5-4, the J call TRBJ2-5; 8 nucleotides agree with TRBD1. J was trimmed by 4 bases and V by 5 bases; bases with no gene match: 13. The CDR3 has 16 residues. The germline gives CDR1 SGHNT, CDR2 YYREEE (reference sequence). This chain's CDR3 is CASSFTGQGVGETQYF. For the CDR3, the DNA is TGTGCCAGCAGTTTTACCGGACAGGGTGTCGGAGAGACCCAGTACTTC. Full variable domain (missing parts from reference TRBV5-4 and TRBJ2-5): ETGVTQSPTHLIKTRGQQVTLRCSSQSGHNTVSWYQQALGQGPQFIFQYYREEENGRGNFPPRFSGLQFPNYSSELNVNALELDDSALYLCASSFTGQGVGETQYFGPGTRLLVL.

This clonotype was recorded a few times. The CDR3 spells CASSEWGQTQETQYF. CDR3 nucleotides: TGTGCCAGCAGCGAGTGGGGACAGACACAAGAGACCCAGTACTTC. The chain couples TRBV7-3 to TRBJ2-5, with 7 nucleotides matching TRBD1. In germline, CDR1 is SGHTA, CDR2 FQGTGA. This CDR3 contains 15 residues. Trimming cost V 5 bases and J 2 bases; bases outside gene matches: 8.